This is a list of T cell receptor beta chains from one sample in a study of blood T cell repertoires in COVID-19. TCRdb's copy holds only in-frame clones and misses some; the assay was immunoSEQ multiplex PCR. The table has some 130,000 clones, 80% to 90% seen once. The sequenced sample consisted of peripheral blood. The receptor source for this set is a man aged 50 to 59 with active or convalescent COVID-19. The CDR3 runs from the conserved cysteine through the conserved F or W. D genes are given only for firm matches. Only part of the rows carry a size: once, few, many, or a class if the clone is expanded.

D gene	J gene	clone size	V gene	CDR3 DNA	CDR3 protein
NA	TRBJ2-7	NA	TRBV6-5	TGTGCCACCAGGAAGGGGTTTAGCTCCTACGAGCAGTACTTC	CATRKGFSSYEQYF
TRBD1	TRBJ1-1	NA	TRBV7-8	TGTGCCAGCAGCTTTCAGGGGGCGACGTCCGCTGAAGCTTTCTTT	CASSFQGATSAEAFF
TRBD2	TRBJ2-2	NA	TRBV5-4	TGTGCCAGCAGCCAACTAGCGGGGGGGCCCACCGGGGAGCTGTTTTTT	CASSQLAGGPTGELFF
NA	TRBJ1-2	NA	TRBV30	TGTGCCTGGAGCCGGGCAGGGAATAGTGATGGCTACACCTTC	CAWSRAGNSDGYTF
NA	TRBJ2-7	NA	TRBV5-1	TGCGCCAGCAGCTTAGGCTTGTCGGGAGCCATTTACGAGCAGTACTTC	CASSLGLSGAIYEQYF
TRBD1	TRBJ2-2	NA	TRBV7-2	TGTGCCACCGGCCCCGGGACAGGGAGGACCGGGGAGCTGTTTTTT	CATGPGTGRTGELFF
NA	TRBJ2-5	NA	TRBV4-1	TGCGCCAGCAGCCAAGTTCAGTACCAAGAGACCCAGTACTTC	CASSQVQYQETQYF
TRBD2	TRBJ2-1	NA	TRBV9	TGTGCCAGCAGCTCCCGTAGGCCTAGCGGGACCCTCAATGAGCAGTTCTTC	CASSSRRPSGTLNEQFF
NA	TRBJ2-2	NA	TRBV5-1	TGCGCCAGCAGCTTGGCCGTCGGAGGGACGAACACCGGGGAGCTGTTTTTT	CASSLAVGGTNTGELFF
NA	TRBJ2-7	NA	TRBV19	TGTGCCAGTAGTATCGGGCAGGGGATTACCTACGAGCAGTACTTC	CASSIGQGITYEQYF
TRBD1	TRBJ2-7	NA	TRBV5-3	TGTGCCAGAAGCCCGGTGGGACAGGGGGCCCCTTTAGCCTACGAGCAGTACTTC	CARSPVGQGAPLAYEQYF
TRBD2	TRBJ2-7	NA	TRBV6-5	TGTGCCAGCAGCGGACTAGCTCGTTACGAGCAGTACTTC	CASSGLARYEQYF
TRBD1	TRBJ1-1	NA	TRBV18	TGTGCCAGCTCACCACGGGGGGACAGAAGGAACACTGAAGCTTTCTTT	CASSPRGDRRNTEAFF
TRBD1	TRBJ2-7	NA	TRBV5-1	TGCGCCAGCAGCTTGAGGGACAGCCACTACGAGCAGTACTTC	CASSLRDSHYEQYF
NA	TRBJ1-1	NA	TRBV30	TGTGCCTGGAACCCCGACGGGGACACTGAAGCTTTCTTT	CAWNPDGDTEAFF
TRBD2	TRBJ2-3	NA	TRBV6-5	TGTGCCAGCAGGTATAGACTAGCGGTCACAGATACGCAGTATTTT	CASRYRLAVTDTQYF
NA	TRBJ1-5	NA	TRBV30	TGTGCCTGGAGAGGACGGGATAGCAATCAGCCCCAGCATTTT	CAWRGRDSNQPQHF
TRBD2	TRBJ2-1	NA	TRBV29-1	TGCAGCGTTGAAGGGGGACATGAGGCGGGAGGGCCCTCGGTGGATGAGCAGTTCTTC	CSVEGGHEAGGPSVDEQFF
NA	TRBJ2-1	NA	TRBV14	TGTGCCAGCCCAAGGCGCTCAGAACGGGACAAAGAACTGACTGGCTTAGGGTTGAATGAGCAGTTCTTC	CASPRRSERDKELTGLGLNEQFF
TRBD2	TRBJ2-3	NA	TRBV28	TGTGCCAGCAGTTCCCTGGGCGGGAGGAGCACAGATACGCAGTATTTT	CASSSLGGRSTDTQYF
NA	TRBJ2-4	NA	TRBV5-1	TGCGCCAGCAGCTTGGTTGGGCAGGGGCTATGGGACATTCAGTACTTC	CASSLVGQGLWDIQYF
TRBD2	TRBJ2-1	NA	TRBV29-1	TGCAGCGCGGGACTAGCGGGGCTCTACAATGAGCAGTTCTTC	CSAGLAGLYNEQFF
TRBD2	TRBJ2-5	NA	TRBV13	TGTGCCAGCAGCTCCCGGACTAGCCGAGAGACCCAGTACTTC	CASSSRTSRETQYF
NA	TRBJ2-1	NA	TRBV24-1	TGTGCCACCAGTGGGTATAGTGAGCAGTTCTTC	CATSGYSEQFF
NA	TRBJ2-7	NA	TRBV15	TGTGCCACCAGCAGATCAGGGATCGAGCAGTACTTC	CATSRSGIEQYF
TRBD2	TRBJ2-3	NA	TRBV7-6	TGTGCCAGCAGCTTGGTAGCGGGAGGAGGAGATACGCAGTATTTT	CASSLVAGGGDTQYF
NA	TRBJ1-5	NA	TRBV30	TGTGCCTGGAGCCGAATGGGGGCTGATCAGCCCCAGCATTTT	CAWSRMGADQPQHF
NA	TRBJ2-5	NA	TRBV5-5	TGTGCCAGCAGCTTCGTAGGGACACTACCCGAGGAGACCCAGTACTTC	CASSFVGTLPEETQYF
TRBD2	TRBJ2-1	once	TRBV24-1	TGTGCCACCACGGCGGGAGTGGCCCCCAATGAGCAGTTCTTC	CATTAGVAPNEQFF
TRBD2	TRBJ2-3	NA	TRBV3-1/TRBV3-2	TGTGCCAGCAGCCGGGGACTAGCGGACACAGATACGCAGTATTTT	CASSRGLADTDTQYF
NA	TRBJ2-2	NA	TRBV5-1	TGCGCCAGCAGCTTGGCGGGGAAGAACACCGGGGAGCTGTTTTTT	CASSLAGKNTGELFF
NA	TRBJ2-2	NA	TRBV5-1	TGCGCCAGCAGTTTGCGTCCAGGGGCGAACACCGGGGAGCTGTTTTTT	CASSLRPGANTGELFF
NA	TRBJ2-3	NA	TRBV12-3/TRBV12-4	TGTGCCAGCAGCAGACAATCAGATACGCAGTATTTT	CASSRQSDTQYF
NA	TRBJ2-3	NA	TRBV5-1	TGCGCCAGCAGGGGGACAACTAGCACAGATACGCAGTATTTT	CASRGTTSTDTQYF
NA	TRBJ2-7	NA	TRBV6-4	TGTGCCAGCAGTGACATTGGGGAGTCGAGGTACGAGCAGTACTTC	CASSDIGESRYEQYF
NA	TRBJ2-3	NA	TRBV12-2	TGTGCAAGTCGCTTAGCAGACGGGAGTGTCCAAGATACGCAGTATTTT	CASRLADGSVQDTQYF
NA	TRBJ2-4	NA	TRBV2	TGTGCCAGCAGTGAAAGGACGGGACTAGCCAAAAACATTCAGTACTTC	CASSERTGLAKNIQYF
NA	TRBJ2-7	NA	TRBV6-1	TGTGCCAGCAGTGAAGAGCTAGCCCTTCCAGGGGCGACCTACGAGCAGTACTTC	CASSEELALPGATYEQYF
TRBD2	TRBJ2-7	NA	TRBV30	TGTGCCTGGAGTGTACTAGCGGGGGTCTCCTACGAGCAGTACTTC	CAWSVLAGVSYEQYF
NA	TRBJ2-7	once	TRBV29-1	TGCAGCGTTGAAGCCAATGACAGTTACGAGCAGTACTTC	CSVEANDSYEQYF
NA	TRBJ1-1	NA	TRBV29-1	TGCAGCGTTGTGGGACTGCCAGCCGTGATGAACACTGAAGCTTTCTTT	CSVVGLPAVMNTEAFF
TRBD1	TRBJ2-7	NA	TRBV6-5	TGTGCCAGCAATCTGGGGGTGGGACAGTCCTACGAGCAGTACTTC	CASNLGVGQSYEQYF
NA	TRBJ2-2	NA	TRBV5-6	TGTGCCAGCAGCTTTGGCGGGGGCCCATCCGGGGAGCTGTTTTTT	CASSFGGGPSGELFF